Listed here are 26 T cell receptor beta chains from one sample, sequenced in a study of shared clonotypes between healthy human individuals. Produced via immunoSEQ multiplex PCR; TCRdb's table is partial and in-frame only. Of millions of clones in the sample, 93% are singletons; the top ten hold under 0.45%. Sequenced sample: naive CD4+ T cells from PBMCs. Regarding subset: CD45RA+ positively selected. The receptors were gathered from a man aged 18 to 29 in good health. Some clones in this sample may be carry-over from other donors' samples.

V is TRBV7-3 and J is TRBJ2-7; the D call may be TRBD1 or TRBD2 (5 bases each). The V gene lost 5 bases and the J gene lost 9 bases, with 20 bases spanning the gap. Germline V CDR1 and CDR2: SGHTA, FQGTGA. CDR3 length equals 14 residues. This chain's CDR3 is CASSPPGPSRWQYF. CDR3 in DNA: TGTGCCAGCAGCCCTCCGGGACCTTCTCGGTGGCAGTACTTC.

Concerning this clone itself: This specimen includes other DNA sequences encoding the same CDR3. V is TRBV29-1 and J is TRBJ2-1; D remains unclear. V lost 7 bases, J lost 4 bases, and 5 bases lay in between. The CDR3 runs to 10 residues. Germline lookup yields CDR1 SQVTM and CDR2 ANQGSEA. The CDR3 coding sequence is TGCAGCGCCGCATACAATGAGCAGTTCTTC. Its protein is CSAAYNEQFF.

The chain combines TRBV5-5 with TRBJ2-7; 8 nucleotides line up with TRBD2. This CDR3 spans 16 amino acids. The junction had 6 bases not matched to a gene; V was cut back by 1 base and J by 0 bases. Germline-derived CDR1 and CDR2 are SGHKS and YYEKEE (reference sequence). The CDR3 spells CASSLSLAGLSYEQYF. The CDR3 nucleotides are TGTGCCAGCAGCTTGTCGCTAGCGGGCCTCTCCTACGAGCAGTACTTC.

The chain couples TRBV28 to TRBJ2-7; 13 bases agree with TRBD2. CDR1 and CDR2 from the germline V gene are MDHEN and SYDVKM. After removal of 6 bases from V and 4 bases from J, the junction contained 9 bases not matched to a gene. The CDR3 runs 16 residues. The CDR3 DNA follows: TGTGCCAGCAGGGGGACTAGCGGGAACCTAAGGTACGAGCAGTACTTC. Its translation: CASRGTSGNLRYEQYF.

The chain links TRBV5-6 to TRBJ1-5; D is undetermined. Germline V CDR1 and CDR2: SGHDT, YYEEEE. V lost 0 bases and J lost 5, with 9 bases in between. The CDR3 totals 14 residues. The CDR3 DNA sequence: TGTGCCAGCAGCTTGGCGGGGAGGGATCAGCCCCAGCATTTT. As protein: CASSLAGRDQPQHF. The entire variable domain, with the rest obtained from reference TRBV5-6 and TRBJ1-5, is as follows: DAGVTQSPTHLIKTRGQQVTLRCSPKSGHDTVSWYQQALGQGPQFIFQYYEEEERQRGNFPDRFSGHQFPNYSSELNVNALLLGDSALYLCASSLAGRDQPQHFGDGTRLSIL.

Of note for this clone: Other DNA sequences of this sample code for an identical CDR3. The J gene is TRBJ2-7, the V gene TRBV5-1; TRBD2 is a possible D gene (6 bases). From germline, CDR1 is SGHRS and CDR2 YFSETQ. V gave up 0 bases and J gave up 0 bases, with 7 bases separating them. The CDR3 sequence is 14 residues long. DNA for the CDR3: TGCGCCAGCAGCTTGGTGGGACTCTCCTACGAGCAGTACTTC. It codes for CASSLVGLSYEQYF. The full variable domain, its missing parts supplied by reference TRBV5-1 and TRBJ2-7, is KAGVTQTPRYLIKTRGQQVTLSCSPISGHRSVSWYQQTPGQGLQFLFEYFSETQRNKGNFPGRFSGRQFSNSRSEMNVSTLELGDSALYLCASSLVGLSYEQYFGPGTRLTVT.

The J gene is TRBJ2-5, the V gene TRBV11-2; TRBD1 aligns across 10 bases. The assigned J gene may be wrong: the sequence end matches TRBJ2-7 better. The CDR3 spans 15 residues. Germline-derived CDR1 and CDR2 are SGHAT and FQNNGV. The DNA of the CDR3 is TGTGCCAGCAGCTTAAGAAGGGACAGGGGCTACGAGCAGTACTTC. Protein product: CASSLRRDRGYEQYF.

In nucleotides, the CDR3 is TGTGCCAGCAGCCAAAAGAGTAGAAAGGCAACTAATGAAAAACTGTTTTTT. It codes for CASSQKSRKATNEKLFF. The J gene is TRBJ1-4, the V gene TRBV4-2, with D hard to call. CDR1 is LGHNA and CDR2 is YNFKEQ in the germline V gene. The CDR3 extends over 17 amino acids. V was pared by 2 bases and J by 0 bases, with 13 bases between.

The rearrangement uses TRBV2 and TRBJ2-1, with D uncertain. Germline CDR1 SNHLY, CDR2 FYNNEI. The V gene lost 7 bases and the J gene lost 6 bases, with 16 bases spanning the gap. This CDR3 has 14 residues. This CDR3 reads CASTPDSILNEQFF. The DNA for the CDR3 is TGTGCCAGCACCCCCGACTCGATCCTCAATGAGCAGTTCTTC.

The rearrangement joins TRBV5-1 to TRBJ2-1, with D unclear. The CDR3 extends over 12 amino acids. Germline V gene lookup returns CDR1 SGHRS and CDR2 YFSETQ. V was clipped by 0 bases and J by 8 bases, with 6 bases between them. This CDR3 reads CASSLGNDEQFF. Here the CDR3 DNA reads TGCGCCAGCAGCTTGGGGAACGATGAGCAGTTCTTC.

The V gene is TRBV28, the J gene TRBJ1-5; 10 nucleotides line up with TRBD1. The germline V gene has CDR1 MDHEN and CDR2 SYDVKM. The V segment lost 5 bases and the J segment 5 bases; nucleotides outside the gene matches: 6. This CDR3 contains 15 residues. CDR3 region: CASSLTGGAYQPQHF. Written as DNA, the CDR3 is TGTGCCAGCAGTCTGACAGGGGGCGCGTATCAGCCCCAGCATTTT.

The gene calls are TRBV5-1 and TRBJ2-5, with D perhaps given as TRBD1 or TRBD2 (6 bases each). This CDR3 is 15 amino acids long. CDR1 SGHRS and CDR2 YFSETQ come from the germline V gene. The V end was cut by 0 bases, the J end by 5 bases, with 14 bases between. CDR3 sequence (DNA): TGCGCCAGCAGCTTGGGAACAGCCGGGGGCGAGACCCAGTACTTC. Amino acid sequence: CASSLGTAGGETQYF.

This sequence joins TRBV7-3 and TRBJ1-1, with D possibly being TRBD1 (6 bases). Germline CDR1 SGHTA, CDR2 FQGTGA. The V end was cut by 6 bases, the J end by 7 bases, with 15 bases between. The CDR3 has 13 residues. The CDR3 DNA reads TGTGCCAGCAGAGCCCCGGGAGGGGGTGAAGCTTTCTTT. It yields the protein CASRAPGGGEAFF.

The chain employs TRBV5-1 and TRBJ1-3; D not certain. CDR1 and CDR2 from the germline V gene are SGHRS and YFSETQ. The length of the CDR3 is 13 residues. Trimming stripped 7 bases from V and 0 bases from J, with 8 bases between. The CDR3 DNA sequence: TGCGCCAGCGCGGACTACTCTGGAAACACCATATATTTT. Amino acids: CASADYSGNTIYF.

A word on this clone: Other DNA sequences in this sample translate to the same CDR3. This chain uses TRBV28 with TRBJ1-1; D remains ambiguous. With 1 base removed from V and 0 bases from J, the gap between germline ends came to 6 bases. CDR3 length: 14 amino acids. In germline, CDR1 is MDHEN, CDR2 SYDVKM. The CDR3 DNA reads as TGTGCCAGCAGTTTATTGGCCGTGAACACTGAAGCTTTCTTT. Translation gives CASSLLAVNTEAFF. The whole variable domain, filled in from reference TRBV28 and TRBJ1-1, reads DVKVTQSSRYLVKRTGEKVFLECVQDMDHENMFWYRQDPGLGLRLIYFSYDVKMKEKGDIPEGYSVSREKKERFSLILESASTNQTSMYLCASSLLAVNTEAFFGQGTRLTVV.

The chain employs TRBV18 and TRBJ2-7; 10 bases are a match to TRBD1. Germline CDR1 reads KGHSH; CDR2 reads LQKENI. This CDR3 has 15 amino acids. The ends lost 3 bases at V and 6 bases at J; junction bases unmatched: 8. The CDR3 DNA follows: TGTGCCAGCTCACCGATCCGGGACAGGGGATTCGAGCAGTACTTC. This translates into CASSPIRDRGFEQYF. Looking up the rest from reference TRBV18 and TRBJ2-7 gives the full variable domain: NAGVMQNPRHLVRRRGQEARLRCSPMKGHSHVYWYRQLPEEGLKFMVYLQKENIIDESGMPKERFSAEFPKEGPSILRIQQVVRGDSAAYFCASSPIRDRGFEQYFGPGTRLTVT.

CDR3 region: CSVDLIGSSYNEQFF. CDR3 nucleotides: TGCAGCGTTGATTTGATTGGGAGCTCCTACAATGAGCAGTTCTTC. The V and J genes are TRBV29-1 and TRBJ2-1; the D gene is possibly TRBD2 (5 bases). Germline loops: CDR1 SQVTM, CDR2 ANQGSEA. The CDR3 has 15 amino acids. Trimming took 3 bases from V and 0 from J, leaving 12 bases between them.

The chain uses TRBV29-1 and TRBJ1-4; D is undetermined. CDR1 is SQVTM, CDR2 ANQGSEA, per germline. The CDR3 contains 14 residues. Between the trimmed V and J ends, which lost 3 bases and 7 bases, there was a span of 15 bases. The CDR3 spells CSVDMGGRGEKLFF. The CDR3 region has the DNA TGCAGCGTTGATATGGGAGGGAGAGGTGAAAAACTGTTTTTT.

This chain uses TRBV29-1 with TRBJ2-5, with 9 bases fitting TRBD2. CDR1 is SQVTM and CDR2 is ANQGSEA in the germline V gene. V lost 6 bases to trimming and J lost 3 bases; unmatched junction nucleotides: 5. There are 13 residues in the CDR3. The CDR3 is CSVRGLAKETQYF. CDR3 nucleotides: TGCAGCGTCCGAGGACTAGCGAAAGAGACCCAGTACTTC.

This sequence joins TRBV28 and TRBJ2-7; D uncertain. V dropped 4 bases and J dropped 4 bases, with 11 bases sitting between them. This CDR3 comprises 13 residues. The germline gives CDR1 MDHEN, CDR2 SYDVKM. The CDR3 is CASSSQDGYEQYF. DNA of the CDR3: TGTGCCAGCAGTTCCCAGGACGGTTACGAGCAGTACTTC.

The gene calls are TRBV28 and TRBJ2-7, with TRBD2 matching 9 bases. V dropped 4 bases and J dropped 2; count of bases not matched to a gene: 6. This CDR3 has 15 residues. Germline values: CDR1 MDHEN, CDR2 SYDVKM. The CDR3 loop is CASSSAGGPTYEQYF. The CDR3 bases are TGTGCCAGCAGTTCGGCGGGAGGGCCCACCTACGAGCAGTACTTC.

CDR3 nucleotide sequence: TGTGCCAGCAGTTTAAGGGGGTTCAACACCGGGGAGCTGTTTTTT. As protein: CASSLRGFNTGELFF. The chain is built from TRBV27 and TRBJ2-2, with D perhaps TRBD1 (6 bases). V lost 2 bases and J 2 bases, leaving 9 bases between the germline ends. Germline CDR1 and CDR2: MNHEY and SMNVEV (reference sequence). The CDR3 is made up of 15 amino acids.

J is TRBJ1-5 and V is TRBV28, with D tentatively TRBD1 (6 bases). CDR3 size: 16 residues. The germline V gene encodes CDR1 MDHEN and CDR2 SYDVKM. The ends were cut back, 7 bases at V and 1 base at J, with 17 bases in the middle. The CDR3 DNA is TGTGCCAGCACCGGGGCAGGGGCAATAAGCAATCAGCCCCAGCATTTT. It yields the protein CASTGAGAISNQPQHF.

The chain is built from TRBV7-2 and TRBJ2-1; D is uncertain. Trimming pared 6 bases from V and 0 bases from J, leaving 9 bases between. The germline V gene encodes CDR1 SGHTA and CDR2 FQGNSA. The CDR3 is 14 amino acids. The CDR3 region is CASSPGSSYNEQFF. The CDR3 DNA is TGTGCCAGCAGTCCGGGTAGCTCCTACAATGAGCAGTTCTTC.

This clone was counted a single time. The genes are TRBV19 and TRBJ1-2; possibly TRBD1 for D (5 bases). Germline assignment: CDR1 LNHDA and CDR2 SQIVND (reference sequence). Trimming cost V 5 bases and J 8 bases, with 21 bases left between them. The CDR3 has 15 residues. CDR3 nucleotides: TGTGCCAGTAGTGACACAGGACTCCGTCCCCGGGGCTACACCTTC. Amino acid sequence: CASSDTGLRPRGYTF.

The chain has TRBV5-1 and TRBJ2-2; a possible D gene is TRBD2 (6 bases). Germline V lookup: CDR1 SGHRS, CDR2 YFSETQ. The V gene lost 0 bases and the J gene lost 4 bases, with 13 bases spanning the gap. This CDR3 region has 16 residues. CDR3 nucleotide sequence: TGCGCCAGCAGCTTGGTCGGGAGAGGGAGCACCGGGGAGCTGTTTTTT. It translates to CASSLVGRGSTGELFF.